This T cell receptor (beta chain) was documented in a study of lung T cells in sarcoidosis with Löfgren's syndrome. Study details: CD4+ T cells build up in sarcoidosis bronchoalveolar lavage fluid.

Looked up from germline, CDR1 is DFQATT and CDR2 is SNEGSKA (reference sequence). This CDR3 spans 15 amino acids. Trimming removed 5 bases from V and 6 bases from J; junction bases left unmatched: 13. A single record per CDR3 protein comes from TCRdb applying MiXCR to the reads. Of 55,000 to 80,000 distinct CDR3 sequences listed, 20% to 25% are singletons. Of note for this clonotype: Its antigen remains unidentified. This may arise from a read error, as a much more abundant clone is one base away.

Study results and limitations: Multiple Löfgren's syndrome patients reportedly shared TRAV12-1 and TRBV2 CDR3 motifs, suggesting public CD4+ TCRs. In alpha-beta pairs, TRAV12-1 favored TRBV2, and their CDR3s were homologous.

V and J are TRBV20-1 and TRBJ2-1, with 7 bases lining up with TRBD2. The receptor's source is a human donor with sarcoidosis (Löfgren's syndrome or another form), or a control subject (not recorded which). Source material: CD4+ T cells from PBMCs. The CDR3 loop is CSAPAGTTRSNEQFF. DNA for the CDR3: TGCAGTGCTCCGGCCGGGACTACCAGGTCCAATGAGCAGTTCTTC.